This T cell receptor beta chain was observed in a study of CD8 T cells in Susac syndrome. Study-wide results and limits: The study recognized that its TCR sequencing and HLA analysis covered a relatively small number of individuals.

J gave up 6 bases and V 7 bases, and 16 bases lay outside the gene matches. The CDR3 runs to 16 residues. Germline CDR1 MNHEY, CDR2 SMNVEV (reference sequence). TCR beta sequences were obtained from blood CD8+ and CD4+ T cells. The multiple sclerosis controls consisted of treatment-naive patients with relapsing-remitting disease, either stable or active. cDNA came from around 0.5 to 1 ug RNA primed by random hexamers. TCR beta CDR3 was amplified by immunoSEQ multiplex PCR. This amplification extended across 54 Vbeta and 13 Jbeta segments. A single record per CDR3 protein comes from TCRdb applying MiXCR to the immunoSEQ multiplex PCR reads. The sample lists around 180,000 distinct CDR3 sequences, roughly 95% occurring once. This clonotype was seen a single time. Its cognate antigen is unknown.

The V call is TRBV27, the J call TRBJ1-2, with 8 positions matching TRBD1. This TCR was recovered from a human donor with multiple sclerosis. Sequenced material: CD8+ T cells from PBMCs. This CDR3 is CASKCPEDRAWDGYTF. Written as DNA, the CDR3 is TGTGCCAGCAAATGCCCGGAGGACAGGGCGTGGGATGGCTACACCTTC.